The rows below give T cell receptor beta chains drawn from one sample of a study of blood T cell repertoires in COVID-19. Libraries were prepared by immunoSEQ multiplex PCR; TCRdb keeps only in-frame clonotypes and omits some of them. This table holds about 140,000 clones, approximately 81% found once. The sample comprised PBMCs or T cells enriched from blood (not recorded which). These receptors all come from a man aged 35-49 years with acute COVID-19. Both conserved end residues are part of each CDR3. A D gene is named only where the DNA matches it firmly. Expanded clones get a size class; other rows say once, few or many, or leave the size out.

>TRBD2|.|TRBJ2-2|16|TRBV4-3
CASSQARDYRPGELFF
TGCGCCAGCAGCCAGGCCCGGGACTACCGCCCCGGGGAGCTGTTTTTT
>.|.|TRBJ2-2|16|TRBV11-3
CASSLVGVANTGELFF
TGTGCCAGCAGCTTAGTCGGGGTTGCGAACACCGGGGAGCTGTTTTTT
>.|.|TRBJ2-1|13|TRBV19
CASRTVGHDEQFF
TGTGCCAGCAGGACTGTGGGTCACGATGAGCAGTTCTTC
>.|.|TRBJ2-5|16|TRBV28
CASTPDPGRAAETQYF
TGTGCCAGCACCCCGGACCCGGGCAGGGCCGCAGAGACCCAGTACTTC
>TRBD2|.|TRBJ2-4|18|TRBV7-8
CASSAQAGTSGYKNIQYF
TGTGCCAGCAGCGCCCAGGCTGGGACTAGCGGTTATAAAAACATTCAGTACTTC
>TRBD1|.|TRBJ1-3|15|TRBV18
CASSPSGGDGATIYF
TGTGCCAGCTCACCTTCAGGGGGCGACGGGGCCACCATATATTTT
>TRBD1|.|TRBJ1-1|17|TRBV10-3
CAISLRILDRGPTEAFF
TGTGCCATCAGTTTGCGGATACTAGACAGGGGGCCCACTGAAGCTTTCTTT
>.|.|TRBJ2-7|11|TRBV28
CASSPFFEQYF
TGTGCCAGCAGTCCCTTTTTCGAGCAGTACTTC
>.|.|TRBJ1-2|14|TRBV12-5
CASGRDLPDYGYTF
TGTGCTAGTGGCCGGGATCTCCCTGACTATGGCTACACCTTC
>.|.|TRBJ2-5|13|TRBV5-6
CASSDRVEETQYF
TGTGCCAGCAGCGACAGAGTTGAAGAGACCCAGTACTTC
>.|.|TRBJ1-2|15|TRBV6-5
CASSYTGIEGYGYTF
TGTGCCAGCAGTTACACGGGTATCGAGGGCTATGGCTACACCTTC
>.|.|TRBJ2-3|13|TRBV9
CASSVVVTDTQYF
TGTGCCAGCAGCGTAGTCGTCACAGATACGCAGTATTTT
>TRBD1|.|TRBJ2-5|14|TRBV7-9
CASSLGQDQETQYF
TGTGCCAGCAGCTTGGGACAGGACCAAGAGACCCAGTACTTC
>.|once|TRBJ2-1|13|TRBV7-2
CASSWEDYNEQFF
TGTGCCAGCAGTTGGGAGGACTACAATGAGCAGTTCTTC
>TRBD1|.|TRBJ2-1|13|TRBV30
CAWSPDRVGEQFF
TGTGCCTGGAGTCCTGACAGGGTAGGGGAGCAGTTCTTC
>.|.|TRBJ2-2|17|TRBV6-2/TRBV6-3
CASSYISGGANTGELFF
TGTGCCAGCAGTTACATCTCGGGGGGCGCGAACACCGGGGAGCTGTTTTTT
>.|.|TRBJ1-1|12|TRBV28
CASSSGNTEAFF
TGTGCCAGCAGTTCAGGGAACACTGAAGCTTTCTTT
>TRBD2|.|TRBJ2-3|16|TRBV9
CASSAARAGGTDTQYF
TGTGCCAGCAGCGCAGCCAGGGCGGGGGGCACAGATACGCAGTATTTT
>.|.|TRBJ2-1|17|TRBV4-3
CASSPAPGQLSYNEQFF
TGCGCCAGCAGCCCAGCTCCAGGACAGCTTTCCTACAATGAGCAGTTCTTC
>.|.|TRBJ1-5|16|TRBV19
CASSIGLGGYNQPQHF
TGTGCCAGTAGTATAGGTCTCGGGGGATACAATCAGCCCCAGCATTTT
>TRBD1|.|TRBJ2-5|15|TRBV3-1/TRBV3-2
CASSQGDREVETQYF
TGTGCCAGCAGCCAAGGGGACAGGGAAGTAGAGACCCAGTACTTC
>.|.|TRBJ2-1|12|TRBV5-1
CASSLGGGEQFF
TGCGCCAGCAGCTTGGGAGGAGGTGAGCAGTTCTTC
>.|.|TRBJ2-1|15|TRBV18
CASSEQPYSYNEQFF
TGTGCCAGCTCGGAACAGCCTTACTCCTACAATGAGCAGTTCTTC
>TRBD1|once|TRBJ1-2|12|TRBV29-1
CSVNDRGYGYTF
TGCAGCGTCAACGACAGGGGGTATGGCTACACCTTC
>.|.|TRBJ2-7|14|TRBV7-2
CASSLRSGAYEQYF
TGTGCCAGCAGCTTACGCAGTGGGGCTTACGAGCAGTACTTC
>.|.|TRBJ1-2|12|TRBV6-2/TRBV6-3
CASSLTGYGYTF
TGTGCCAGCAGCCTCACGGGGTATGGCTACACCTTC
>.|.|TRBJ1-5|13|TRBV28
CASSRTVNQPQHF
TGTGCCAGCAGCCGGACAGTCAATCAGCCCCAGCATTTT
>.|.|TRBJ2-1|13|TRBV7-6
CASMHGAYNEQFF
TGTGCCAGCATGCACGGGGCCTACAATGAGCAGTTCTTC
>TRBD2|.|TRBJ2-1|19|TRBV4-3
CASSQTGTSGRGTYNEQFF
TGCGCCAGCAGCCAAACCGGGACTAGCGGGAGAGGGACCTACAATGAGCAGTTCTTC
>.|.|TRBJ2-5|16|TRBV21-1
CASSKGVTGQPETQYF
TGTGCCAGCAGCAAAGGAGTGACAGGGCAGCCCGAGACCCAGTACTTC
>TRBD2|.|TRBJ2-1|15|TRBV27
CASSGGGRNYNEQFF
TGTGCCAGCAGTGGCGGGGGGCGGAATTACAATGAGCAGTTCTTC
>.|once|TRBJ2-7|14|TRBV6-5
CASSSPKAGYEQYF
TGTGCCAGCAGCTCCCCAAAGGCGGGATACGAGCAGTACTTC
>.|.|TRBJ2-7|16|TRBV4-1
CASSQDTGSRAYEQYF
TGCGCCAGCAGCCAAGACACAGGCAGCAGGGCCTACGAGCAGTACTTC
>.|.|TRBJ1-2|15|TRBV2
CASSITPGVTYGYTF
TGTGCCAGCAGTATTACCCCAGGGGTCACCTATGGCTACACCTTC
>TRBD1|.|TRBJ1-1|14|TRBV7-8
CASERSGTGTEAFF
TGTGCCAGCGAGCGATCCGGGACAGGCACTGAAGCTTTCTTT
>.|.|TRBJ2-1|14|TRBV19
CASSPAGDYNEQFF
TGTGCCAGTAGTCCGGCAGGGGACTACAATGAGCAGTTCTTC
>.|.|TRBJ2-7|12|TRBV5-5
CASSLRGYEQYF
TGTGCCAGCAGCTTGCGAGGGTACGAGCAGTACTTC
>.|.|TRBJ2-1|12|TRBV10-3
CAISPQTDEQFF
TGTGCCATCAGCCCCCAGACAGACGAGCAGTTCTTC
>TRBD1|.|TRBJ1-1|15|TRBV5-1
CASSWGQGLNTEAFF
TGCGCCAGCAGCTGGGGACAGGGCCTGAACACTGAAGCTTTCTTT
>.|.|TRBJ2-1|15|TRBV6-2/TRBV6-3
CASSKKGAPYNEQFF
TGTGCCAGCAGCAAAAAAGGGGCACCCTACAATGAGCAGTTCTTC
>TRBD1|few|TRBJ1-1|14|TRBV6-5
CASSYLGQGSKAFF
TGTGCCAGCAGTTATTTAGGACAGGGCTCCAAAGCTTTCTTT
>TRBD1|.|TRBJ2-2|14|TRBV11-2
CASSYRQGAGELFF
TGTGCCAGCAGCTACAGACAGGGGGCCGGGGAGCTGTTTTTT
>TRBD2|.|TRBJ2-1|16|TRBV4-3
CASSQEPIAGDNEQFF
TGCGCCAGCAGCCAAGAGCCGATAGCGGGGGACAATGAGCAGTTCTTC
>.|.|TRBJ1-5|13|TRBV28
CASNRDNNQPQHF
TGTGCCAGCAACCGGGACAATAATCAGCCCCAGCATTTT
>.|.|TRBJ2-7|12|TRBV11-2
CASSSQVPEQYF
TGTGCCAGCAGCTCGCAGGTTCCCGAGCAGTACTTC
>TRBD1|once|TRBJ2-3|13|TRBV19
CASSSRGPDTQYF
TGTGCCAGTAGCTCCAGGGGGCCAGATACGCAGTATTTT
>.|few|TRBJ1-6|12|TRBV28
CASSSENSPLHF
TGTGCCAGCAGTTCGGAGAATTCACCCCTCCACTTT
>.|.|TRBJ1-5|15|TRBV7-2
CASSLAGGGNQPQHF
TGTGCCAGCAGCTTAGCCGGAGGCGGCAATCAGCCCCAGCATTTT
>.|.|TRBJ1-6|12|TRBV28
CASSLFRPPLHF
TGTGCCAGCAGTTTGTTCCGTCCACCCCTCCACTTT
>.|.|TRBJ2-7|14|TRBV15
CATSRGGVEYEQYF
TGTGCCACCAGCAGAGGGGGGGTGGAGTACGAGCAGTACTTC
>.|.|TRBJ1-1|15|TRBV15
CATSSELEGWTEAFF
TGTGCCACCAGCAGCGAACTTGAGGGCTGGACTGAAGCTTTCTTT
>TRBD1|.|TRBJ2-1|13|TRBV2
CASRADRRNEQFF
TGTGCCAGCAGGGCGGACAGGCGGAATGAGCAGTTCTTC
>TRBD1|.|TRBJ1-1|14|TRBV30
CAWRIRSRDRGAFF
TGTGCCTGGAGAATACGATCCCGGGACAGGGGAGCTTTCTTT